These 30 T cell receptor beta chains were sequenced from one sample in a study of blood T cell repertoires in COVID-19. Libraries were prepared by immunoSEQ multiplex PCR; TCRdb keeps only in-frame clonotypes and omits some of them. The data show some 200,000 clones, around 81% seen once. Sequenced: peripheral blood. The receptors were sampled from a woman aged 40 to 50 with COVID-19, enrolled during active disease.

V gene TRBV27 combines with J gene TRBJ2-7; a possible D gene is TRBD2 (6 bases). V was trimmed by 6 bases and J by 3 bases, leaving 15 bases between them. The length of the CDR3 is 14 residues. The germline V gene has CDR1 MNHEY and CDR2 SMNVEV (reference sequence). The CDR3 protein is CASRIHPRDYEQYF. The CDR3 nucleotides are TGTGCCAGCAGAATACATCCGCGGGACTACGAGCAGTACTTC.

In its sample, this clone was seen a few times. CDR3 loop: CASSSTTGKRYEQYF. Here the CDR3 DNA reads TGTGCCAGCAGTTCAACGACAGGGAAGCGGTACGAGCAGTACTTC. The chain recombines TRBV28 with TRBJ2-7, with 7 bases lining up with TRBD1. With 4 bases clipped from V and 4 bases from J, the junction kept 10 bases outside the gene matches. CDR1 is MDHEN, CDR2 SYDVKM, per germline. The CDR3 covers 15 residues.

The V and J genes are TRBV5-6 and TRBJ2-1; D gene uncertain. V shed 0 bases and J shed 5 bases, with 15 bases lying between them. The length of the CDR3 is 16 residues. From germline, CDR1 is SGHDT and CDR2 YYEEEE. The CDR3 loop reads CASSLGLLTQNNEQFF. The CDR3 DNA is TGTGCCAGCAGCTTGGGGCTCCTCACCCAGAACAATGAGCAGTTCTTC.

V is TRBV19 and J is TRBJ2-1, with 7 bases aligning to TRBD2. The CDR3 is 15 amino acids. From germline, CDR1 is LNHDA and CDR2 SQIVND (reference sequence). V was pared by 6 bases and J by 2 bases, with 7 bases of the junction left unmatched. CDR3 protein: CASRSGLDPYNEQFF. CDR3 coding DNA: TGTGCCAGTAGAAGCGGACTAGATCCCTACAATGAGCAGTTCTTC.

This clone was observed once. This chain links TRBV7-8 with TRBJ1-1; TRBD1 aligns across 8 bases. Germline assignment: CDR1 SGHVS and CDR2 FQNEAQ. The CDR3 is made up of 18 amino acids. V trimming: 4 bases; J trimming: 5 bases; junction bases outside the gene matches: 18. This CDR3 is CASSYRRTGTGSGTEAFF. For the CDR3, the DNA is TGTGCCAGCAGCTACCGCAGGACCGGGACAGGTTCGGGGACTGAAGCTTTCTTT.

The J gene is TRBJ2-1, the V gene TRBV6-1; tentative D call: TRBD1 (5 bases). This CDR3 comprises 13 residues. Per the germline V gene, CDR1 is MNHNS and CDR2 is SASEGT. Deletions cut 1 base from V and 8 bases from J, with 9 bases between. The CDR3 nucleotides read TGTGCCAGCAGTGAAGAAGGGGCTGATGAGCAGTTCTTC. It yields the protein CASSEEGADEQFF.

This clone was seen once. V and J are TRBV7-3 and TRBJ2-2, with D unclear. CDR3 size: 12 residues. The V end was cut by 5 bases, the J end by 3 bases, with 4 bases between. Germline CDR1 SGHTA, CDR2 FQGTGA. The CDR3 coding sequence is TGTGCCAGCAGCCCTGACACCGGGGAGCTGTTTTTT. Protein sequence: CASSPDTGELFF.

The rearrangement uses TRBV6-1 and TRBJ2-1, with 11 bases fitting TRBD2. The CDR3 consists of 16 residues. Losses at the gene ends were 3 bases for V and 8 bases for J; bases not matched to a gene: 9. CDR1 and CDR2 from the germline V gene are MNHNS and SASEGT. For the CDR3, the DNA is TGTGCCAGCAGTGACGGCGTAGCGGGAGGGCCCTATGAGCAGTTCTTC. This sequence encodes CASSDGVAGGPYEQFF.

This sequence joins TRBV24-1 and TRBJ2-1; possibly TRBD2 for D (5 bases). The germline V gene has CDR1 KGHDR and CDR2 SFDVKD. The CDR3 contains 12 residues. V lost 3 bases and J lost 15, with 14 bases in between. DNA for the CDR3: TGTGCCACCAGTGATCCGAGGAGGAAATGGTTCTTC. This gives the protein CATSDPRRKWFF.

V gene TRBV2 combines with J gene TRBJ2-7, with TRBD1 matching 9 bases. The CDR3 loop spans 14 amino acids. V lost 3 bases and J lost 5; bases outside the gene matches: 5. Germline lookup yields CDR1 SNHLY and CDR2 FYNNEI. The DNA for the CDR3 is TGTGCCAGCAGTGACGACAGGGGGATAGACGAGCAGTACTTC. Amino acid sequence: CASSDDRGIDEQYF.

V usage is TRBV5-1 and J usage is TRBJ2-6; D may be TRBD2 (6 bases). Looked up from germline, CDR1 is SGHRS and CDR2 is YFSETQ. The CDR3 loop spans 15 amino acids. The V and J ends lost 3 bases and 3 bases respectively, with 10 bases between them. The CDR3 nucleotides are TGCGCCAGCAGCTCGGAGGGTGGTGGGGCCAACGTCCTGACTTTC. Its translation: CASSSEGGGANVLTF.

J is TRBJ2-7 and V is TRBV5-5; the match to TRBD2 covers 7 bases. The length of the CDR3 is 15 residues. Germline values: CDR1 SGHKS, CDR2 YYEKEE (reference sequence). V trimming: 0 bases; J trimming: 3 bases; junction bases outside the gene matches: 6. CDR3 sequence reads: CASSLGASGVYEQYV. CDR3 coding DNA: TGTGCCAGCAGCTTGGGGGCCAGCGGGGTCTACGAGCAGTACGTC.

This chain joins TRBV18 and TRBJ2-7, with no clear D. In germline, CDR1 is KGHSH, CDR2 LQKENI. The CDR3 is made up of 12 amino acids. DNA for the CDR3: TGTGCCAGCTCACCCGATGACGCGGTTGTTCACGTC. This translates into CASSPDDAVVHV.

This clone has just one count. CDR3 coding DNA: TGTGCCAGCTCACCAAACAGGGGGTCCTACAATGAGCAGTTCTTC. Translation: CASSPNRGSYNEQFF. This chain connects TRBV18 to TRBJ2-1; TRBD1 matches 8 bases. The CDR3 length is 15 residues. V lost 2 bases, J lost 1 base, and 1 base stayed unmatched. Germline CDR1 reads KGHSH; CDR2 reads LQKENI.

The genes are TRBV4-1 and TRBJ2-3; 10 bases line up with TRBD2. Germline V gives CDR1 MGHRA, CDR2 YSYEKL. V was clipped by 8 bases and J by 4 bases; unmatched bases: 9. There are 15 residues in the CDR3. CDR3 nucleotide sequence: TGCGCCAGCCTCTCAAGGACTAGCGGCGCAGATACGCAGTATTTT. Translating it yields CASLSRTSGADTQYF.

This CDR3 is CASSPKAENQPQHF. Written as DNA, the CDR3 is TGTGCCAGCTCACCAAAGGCGGAAAATCAGCCCCAGCATTTT. The chain uses TRBV18 and TRBJ1-5; D gene ambiguous. The CDR3 sequence is 14 residues long. Trimming removed 2 bases at V and 4 bases at J, with 9 bases between. The germline CDR1 and CDR2 sequences are KGHSH and LQKENI.

This chain joins TRBV11-2 and TRBJ2-3, with D unresolved. This CDR3 has 15 residues. Germline V gives CDR1 SGHAT, CDR2 FQNNGV. Trimming removed 1 base at V and 0 bases at J, with 8 bases between. This CDR3 reads CASSLVTASTDTQYF. CDR3 DNA sequence: TGTGCCAGCAGCTTAGTAACTGCTAGCACAGATACGCAGTATTTT. Supplemented by reference TRBV11-2 and TRBJ2-3, the full variable domain reads EAGVAQSPRYKIIEKRQSVAFWCNPISGHATLYWYQQILGQGPKLLIQFQNNGVVDDSQLPKDRFSAERLKGVDSTLKIQPAKLEDSAVYLCASSLVTASTDTQYFGPGTRLTVL.

This clone was picked up one time. The chain carries TRBV7-9 and TRBJ1-2; D might be TRBD1 (6 bases). The germline V and J ends were trimmed by 5 bases and 5 bases, with 15 bases remaining between them. In germline, CDR1 is SEHNR, CDR2 FQNEAQ (reference sequence). The CDR3 is 14 residues long. This CDR3 reads CASSRAGRGYGYTF. The CDR3 bases are TGTGCCAGCAGCCGGGCGGGCAGGGGTTATGGCTACACCTTC.

This clone was seen repeatedly, ten times or more. The chain carries TRBV2 and TRBJ2-1; 11 bases agree with TRBD2. Germline assignment: CDR1 SNHLY and CDR2 FYNNEI. The CDR3 spans 15 residues. J gave up 6 bases and V 3 bases, and 4 bases lay outside the gene matches. CDR3 sequence reads: CASSDTTSGINEQFF. The CDR3, as DNA: TGTGCCAGCAGTGATACGACTAGCGGGATCAATGAGCAGTTCTTC.

The chain recombines TRBV6-1 with TRBJ2-5, with 9 nucleotides matching TRBD1. The CDR3 is 13 residues long. The J segment lost 6 bases and the V segment lost 5 bases, leaving 4 bases of the junction unmatched. Germline-derived CDR1 and CDR2 are MNHNS and SASEGT. CDR3 protein: CASSWDRVKTQYF. CDR3 DNA sequence: TGTGCCAGCAGTTGGGACAGGGTGAAGACCCAGTACTTC.

In this sample, this clone turned up a few times. The chain recombines TRBV5-3 with TRBJ2-1, with TRBD2 matching 8 bases. TRBV5-3 is an ORF, and what it does is uncertain. V was clipped by 4 bases and J by 2 bases; unmatched bases: 5. The CDR3 sequence is 15 residues long. The CDR3 nucleotides are TGTGCCAGAAGCAGAGGACTAGCACCCTACAATGAGCAGTTCTTC. It specifies CARSRGLAPYNEQFF.

The DNA of the CDR3 is TGTGCCAGTAGTATCGGGACAAGCTATAATTCACCCCTCCACTTT. Protein: CASSIGTSYNSPLHF. The rearrangement uses TRBV19 and TRBJ1-6; D perhaps matches TRBD1 (6 bases). The CDR3 is 15 amino acids. Germline CDR1 is LNHDA and CDR2 is SQIVND (reference sequence). V lost 3 bases and J 3 bases, leaving 9 bases between the germline ends.

The chain carries TRBV5-1 and TRBJ2-7, with TRBD1 matching over 8 bases. There are 15 residues in the CDR3. The germline V gene has CDR1 SGHRS and CDR2 YFSETQ. Trimming took 4 bases from V and 4 from J; bases not matched to a gene: 10. The CDR3 region is CASSPLPDRVYEQYF. CDR3 nucleotides: TGCGCCAGCAGCCCCTTACCGGACAGGGTTTACGAGCAGTACTTC.

In its sample, this clone was seen a few times. The genes are TRBV6-5 and TRBJ1-2; D gene unclear. From germline, CDR1 is MNHEY and CDR2 SVGAGI. Trimming took off 0 bases at V and 6 bases at J, with 11 bases between the two ends. This CDR3 region has 14 residues. The CDR3 here is CASSYSNLLHGYTF. As DNA, the CDR3 is TGTGCCAGCAGTTACTCGAACTTATTGCATGGCTACACCTTC.

The genes are TRBV3-1 (or the pseudogene TRBV3-2) and TRBJ2-2; D gene unclear. The CDR3 length is 14 residues. Trimming stripped 8 bases from V and 5 bases from J, with 15 bases between. Germline-derived CDR1 and CDR2 are LGHDT and YNNKEL (reference sequence). The CDR3 loop reads CASLARSGTGELFF. In DNA form, the CDR3 reads TGTGCCAGCTTGGCCCGGTCGGGTACCGGGGAGCTGTTTTTT.

This chain connects TRBV27 to TRBJ1-4; possible D gene TRBD1, 6 bases. The CDR3 is 13 amino acids. V lost 5 bases and J lost 7, with 11 bases in between. Germline lookup yields CDR1 MNHEY and CDR2 SMNVEV (reference sequence). The DNA of the CDR3 is TGTGCCAGCAGTCACAGGGACGGTGAAAAACTGTTTTTT. Residues: CASSHRDGEKLFF.

This chain links TRBV7-2 with TRBJ1-2, with D unresolved. Germline V gene sequence: CDR1 SGHTA, CDR2 FQGNSA. The CDR3 totals 12 residues. V shed 4 bases and J shed 1 base, with 4 bases lying between them. CDR3 DNA: TGTGCCAGCAGCTCCAATAACTATGGCTACACCTTC. This translates into CASSSNNYGYTF.

This sequence joins TRBV10-1 and TRBJ2-2; no clear D. The CDR3 is 14 residues long. Germline V gene lookup returns CDR1 WNHNN and CDR2 SYGVQD (reference sequence). V lost 3 bases and J 2 bases, leaving 7 bases between the germline ends. The CDR3 region has the DNA TGCGCCAGCAGTGACTATTCCAACACCGGGGAGCTGTTTTTT. This codes for CASSDYSNTGELFF.

The J gene is TRBJ2-2, the V gene TRBV6-5; TRBD2 matches at 9 bases. The CDR3 has 16 amino acids. V lost 4 bases, J lost 5 bases, and 8 bases stayed unmatched. CDR1 is MNHEY, CDR2 SVGAGI, per germline. The CDR3 sequence: CASSSARTSVTGELFF. The CDR3 DNA follows: TGTGCCAGCAGTTCGGCGAGGACTAGCGTAACCGGGGAGCTGTTTTTT.

The chain links TRBV5-6 to TRBJ2-3, with a weak D call TRBD2 (5 bases). CDR1 is SGHDT and CDR2 is YYEEEE in the germline V gene. The ends were cut back, 0 bases at V and 3 bases at J, with 17 bases in the middle. The CDR3 is 17 residues long. This chain's CDR3 is CASSLDGIPRGTDTQYF. In DNA form, the CDR3 reads TGTGCCAGCAGCTTGGATGGTATCCCTCGGGGAACAGATACGCAGTATTTT.